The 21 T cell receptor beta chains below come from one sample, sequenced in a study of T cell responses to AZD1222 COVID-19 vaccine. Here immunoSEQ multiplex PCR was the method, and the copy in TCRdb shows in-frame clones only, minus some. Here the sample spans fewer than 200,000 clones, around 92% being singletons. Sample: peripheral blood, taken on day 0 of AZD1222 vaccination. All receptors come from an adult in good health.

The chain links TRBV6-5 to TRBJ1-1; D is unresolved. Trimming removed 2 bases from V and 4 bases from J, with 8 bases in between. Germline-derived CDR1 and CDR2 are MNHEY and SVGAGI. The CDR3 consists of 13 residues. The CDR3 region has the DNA TGTGCCAGCAGTTACCATGGTTTCACTGAAGCTTTCTTT. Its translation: CASSYHGFTEAFF.

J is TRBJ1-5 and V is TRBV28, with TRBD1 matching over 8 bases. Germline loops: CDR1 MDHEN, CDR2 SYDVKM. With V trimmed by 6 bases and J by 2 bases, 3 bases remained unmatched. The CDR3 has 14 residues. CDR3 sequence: CASRTQGGNQPQHF. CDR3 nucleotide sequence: TGTGCCAGCAGGACACAGGGGGGCAATCAGCCCCAGCATTTT.

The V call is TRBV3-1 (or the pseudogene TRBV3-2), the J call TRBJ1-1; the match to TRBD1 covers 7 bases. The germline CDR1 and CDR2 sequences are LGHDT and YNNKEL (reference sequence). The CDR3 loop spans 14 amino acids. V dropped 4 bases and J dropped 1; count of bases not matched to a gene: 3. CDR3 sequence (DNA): TGTGCCAGCAGCCTGGGACAGAAGAACACTGAAGCTTTCTTT. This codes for CASSLGQKNTEAFF.

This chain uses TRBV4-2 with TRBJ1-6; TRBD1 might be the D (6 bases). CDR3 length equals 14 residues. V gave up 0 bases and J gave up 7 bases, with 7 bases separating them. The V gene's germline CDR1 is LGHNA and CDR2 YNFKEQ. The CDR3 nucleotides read TGTGCCAGCAGCCAAGAAACAGGGAATTCACCCCTCCACTTT. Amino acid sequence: CASSQETGNSPLHF.

CDR3 loop: CSVSPSGTYNEQFF. In DNA, the CDR3 is TGCAGCGTTAGCCCTAGCGGGACCTACAATGAGCAGTTCTTC. The chain is built from TRBV29-1 and TRBJ2-1, with 9 bases aligning to TRBD2. Trimming cost V 5 bases and J 2 bases; bases outside gene matches: 4. Looked up from germline, CDR1 is SQVTM and CDR2 is ANQGSEA. CDR3 length: 14 amino acids.

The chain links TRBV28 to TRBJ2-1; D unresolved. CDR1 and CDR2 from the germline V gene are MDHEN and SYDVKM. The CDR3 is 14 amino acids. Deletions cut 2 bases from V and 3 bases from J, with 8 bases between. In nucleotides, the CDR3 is TGTGCCAGCAGTTTAGGCGGATACTACAATGAGCAGTTCTTC. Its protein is CASSLGGYYNEQFF. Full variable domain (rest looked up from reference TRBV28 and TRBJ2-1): DVKVTQSSRYLVKRTGEKVFLECVQDMDHENMFWYRQDPGLGLRLIYFSYDVKMKEKGDIPEGYSVSREKKERFSLILESASTNQTSMYLCASSLGGYYNEQFFGPGTRLTVL.

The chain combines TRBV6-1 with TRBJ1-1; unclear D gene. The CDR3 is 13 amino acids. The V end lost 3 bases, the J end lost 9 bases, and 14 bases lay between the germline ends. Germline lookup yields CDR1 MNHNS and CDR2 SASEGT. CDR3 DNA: TGTGCCAGCAGTGATTTAGCCTACGGACAAGCTTTCTTT. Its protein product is CASSDLAYGQAFF.

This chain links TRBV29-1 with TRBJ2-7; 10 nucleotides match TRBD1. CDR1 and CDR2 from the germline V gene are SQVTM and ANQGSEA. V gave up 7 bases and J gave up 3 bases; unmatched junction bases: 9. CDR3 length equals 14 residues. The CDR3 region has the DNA TGCAGCGCCATGGGACAGGGGAAAATCTACGAGCAGTACTTC. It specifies CSAMGQGKIYEQYF.

This CDR3 reads CASSSSGGRVDTGELFF. In nucleotides, the CDR3 is TGTGCCAGCAGTTCCAGTGGAGGGAGGGTGGACACCGGGGAGCTGTTTTTT. The chain combines TRBV28 with TRBJ2-2, with 7 bases aligning to TRBD2. There are 17 residues in the CDR3. The germline gives CDR1 MDHEN, CDR2 SYDVKM. After removal of 4 bases from V and 3 bases from J, the junction contained 11 bases not matched to a gene.

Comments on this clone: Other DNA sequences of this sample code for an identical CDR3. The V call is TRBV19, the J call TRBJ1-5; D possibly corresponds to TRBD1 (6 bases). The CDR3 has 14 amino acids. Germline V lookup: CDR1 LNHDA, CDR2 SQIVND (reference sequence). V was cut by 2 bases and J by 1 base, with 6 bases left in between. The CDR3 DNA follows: TGTGCCAGTAGTATAACAGGGAGCAATCAGCCCCAGCATTTT. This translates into CASSITGSNQPQHF.

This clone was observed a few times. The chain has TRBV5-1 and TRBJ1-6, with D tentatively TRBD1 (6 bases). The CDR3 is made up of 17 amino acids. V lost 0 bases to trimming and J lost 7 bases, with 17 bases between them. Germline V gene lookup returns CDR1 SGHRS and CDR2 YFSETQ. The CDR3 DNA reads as TGCGCCAGCAGCTTGGGGGATGGGGGCCCAAAGAATTCACCCCTCCACTTT. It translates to CASSLGDGGPKNSPLHF.

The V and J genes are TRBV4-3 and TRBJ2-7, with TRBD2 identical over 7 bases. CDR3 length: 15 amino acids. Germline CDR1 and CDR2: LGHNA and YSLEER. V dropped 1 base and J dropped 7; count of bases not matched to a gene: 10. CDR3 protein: CASSQGRGGAREQYV. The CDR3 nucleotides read TGCGCCAGCAGCCAAGGGCGGGGAGGGGCCCGTGAGCAGTACGTC.

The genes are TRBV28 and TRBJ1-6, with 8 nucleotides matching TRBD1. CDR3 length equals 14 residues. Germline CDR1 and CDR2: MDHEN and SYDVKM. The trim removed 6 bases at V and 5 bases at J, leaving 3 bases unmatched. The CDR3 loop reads CASRGGQDNSPLHF. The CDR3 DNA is TGTGCCAGCAGGGGGGGACAGGATAATTCACCCCTCCACTTT. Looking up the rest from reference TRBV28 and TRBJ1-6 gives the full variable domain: DVKVTQSSRYLVKRTGEKVFLECVQDMDHENMFWYRQDPGLGLRLIYFSYDVKMKEKGDIPEGYSVSREKKERFSLILESASTNQTSMYLCASRGGQDNSPLHFGNGTRLTVT.

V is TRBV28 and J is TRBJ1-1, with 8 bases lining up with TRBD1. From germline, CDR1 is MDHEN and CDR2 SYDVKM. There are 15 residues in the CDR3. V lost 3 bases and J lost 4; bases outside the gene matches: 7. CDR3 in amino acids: CASSLIQGQATEAFF. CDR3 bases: TGTGCCAGCAGTTTGATACAGGGACAGGCCACTGAAGCTTTCTTT.

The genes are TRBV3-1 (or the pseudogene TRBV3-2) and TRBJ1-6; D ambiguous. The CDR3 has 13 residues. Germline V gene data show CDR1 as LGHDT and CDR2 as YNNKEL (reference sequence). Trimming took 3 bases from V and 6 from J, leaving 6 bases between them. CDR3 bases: TGTGCCAGCAGCCATGACCTTAATTCACCCCTCCACTTT. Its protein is CASSHDLNSPLHF.

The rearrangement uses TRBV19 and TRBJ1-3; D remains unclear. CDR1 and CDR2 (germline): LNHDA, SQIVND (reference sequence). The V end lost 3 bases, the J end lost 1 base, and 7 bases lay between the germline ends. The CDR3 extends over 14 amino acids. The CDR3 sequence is CASSIFLSGNTIYF. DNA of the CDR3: TGTGCCAGTAGTATCTTCCTTTCTGGAAACACCATATATTTT.

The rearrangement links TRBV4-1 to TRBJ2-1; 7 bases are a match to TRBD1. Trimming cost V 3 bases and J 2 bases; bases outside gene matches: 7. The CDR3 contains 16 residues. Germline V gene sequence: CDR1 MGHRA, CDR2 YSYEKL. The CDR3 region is CASSHLGQEAYNEQFF. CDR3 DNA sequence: TGCGCCAGCAGCCACCTCGGACAGGAAGCCTACAATGAGCAGTTCTTC.

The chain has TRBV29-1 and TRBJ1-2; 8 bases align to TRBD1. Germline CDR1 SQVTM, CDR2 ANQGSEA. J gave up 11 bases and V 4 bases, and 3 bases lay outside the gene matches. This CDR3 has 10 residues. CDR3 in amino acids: CSVVTGEYTF. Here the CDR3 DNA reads TGCAGCGTTGTGACAGGGGAGTACACCTTC.

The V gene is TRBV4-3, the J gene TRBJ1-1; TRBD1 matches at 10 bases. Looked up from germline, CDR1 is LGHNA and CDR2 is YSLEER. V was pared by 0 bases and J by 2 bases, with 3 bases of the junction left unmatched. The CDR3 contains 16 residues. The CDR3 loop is CASSQDRTGGNTEAFF. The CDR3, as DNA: TGCGCCAGCAGCCAAGATAGGACAGGGGGAAACACTGAAGCTTTCTTT.

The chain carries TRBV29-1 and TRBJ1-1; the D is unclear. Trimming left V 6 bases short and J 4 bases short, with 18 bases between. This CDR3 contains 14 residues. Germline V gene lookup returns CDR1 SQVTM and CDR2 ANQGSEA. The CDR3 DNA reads TGCAGCGTGAGGATCCCTTATGGGGTCACTGAAGCTTTCTTT. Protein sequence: CSVRIPYGVTEAFF.

DNA for the CDR3: TGTGCCAGCAGCCCGCAGGGACAGGGGGTCTCTGGCTACACCTTC. Amino acid sequence: CASSPQGQGVSGYTF. The genes are TRBV7-2 and TRBJ1-2, with 11 positions matching TRBD1. The CDR3 covers 15 residues. Germline V gene data show CDR1 as SGHTA and CDR2 as FQGNSA. Trimming removed 5 bases from V and 7 bases from J; junction bases left unmatched: 9.